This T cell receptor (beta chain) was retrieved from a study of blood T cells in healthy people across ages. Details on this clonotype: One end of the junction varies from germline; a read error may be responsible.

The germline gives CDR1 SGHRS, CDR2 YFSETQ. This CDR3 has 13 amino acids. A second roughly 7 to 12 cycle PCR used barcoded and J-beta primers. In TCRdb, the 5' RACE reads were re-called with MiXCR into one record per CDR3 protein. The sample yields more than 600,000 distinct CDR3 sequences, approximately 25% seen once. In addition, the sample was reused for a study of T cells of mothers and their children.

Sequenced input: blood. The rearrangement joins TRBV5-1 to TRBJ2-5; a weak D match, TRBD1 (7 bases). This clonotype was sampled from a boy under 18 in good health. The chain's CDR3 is CVSRPGGQETQYF. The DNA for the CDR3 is TGCGTCAGCAGGCCAGGGGGGCAAGAGACCCAGTACTTC.